These T cell receptor beta chains were read from a single sample in a study of early T cells in non-severe SARS-CoV-2 infection. TCRdb recomputed calls from the 5' RACE reads with MiXCR, one row per CDR3 protein. The sample lists about 58,000 distinct CDR3 sequences, roughly an eighth occurring once. What was sequenced was whole blood. Receptors originate from an adult who was a healthcare worker with PCR-confirmed SARS-CoV-2 infection or an uninfected control (not recorded which). Each CDR3 is given with its conserved first and last residue. A D gene is named only where the DNA matches it firmly. Only part of the rows carry a size: once, few, many, or a class if the clone is expanded.

v_call	j_call	cdr3_length	clone_size	d_call	cdr3_nt	cdr3_aa
TRBV2	TRBJ2-1	14	many	TRBD1	TGTGCCAGCAGGGGACAGGGGGCTTGGAATGAGCAGTTCTTC	CASRGQGAWNEQFF
TRBV3-1	TRBJ1-6	13	many	-	TGTGCCAGCAGCCTTTCCAGGGATTCACCCCTCCACTTT	CASSLSRDSPLHF
TRBV3-1	TRBJ1-1	13	many	-	TGTGCCAGCAGCCAATTCTTGAACACTGAAGCTTTCTTT	CASSQFLNTEAFF
TRBV6-2/TRBV6-3	TRBJ2-7	15	few	-	TGTGCCAGCAGTCCCCCCAACTCCAGGGGCTACGAGCAGTACTTC	CASSPPNSRGYEQYF
TRBV5-4	TRBJ2-3	16	-	-	TGTGCCAGCAGCTTGATCGTTAGCTCTAGCACAGATACGCAGTATTTT	CASSLIVSSSTDTQYF
TRBV27	TRBJ2-7	15	few	TRBD1	TGTGCCAGCAGTTTATCATGGCAGGGGGCCTACGAGCAGTACTTC	CASSLSWQGAYEQYF
TRBV12-3/TRBV12-4	TRBJ2-7	15	-	TRBD2	TGTGCCAGCAGCCCTGGGACTAGCGGGAGCTTCGAGCAGTACTTC	CASSPGTSGSFEQYF
TRBV28	TRBJ2-7	19	once	TRBD1	TGTGCCAGCAGTTCCTTTTGGGACAGGGGCAACTCCCAATACTACGAGCAGTACTTC	CASSSFWDRGNSQYYEQYF
TRBV20-1	TRBJ1-6	15	-	-	TGCAGTGCTAGAGATTGGGGGGCCGATAATTCACCCCTCCACTTT	CSARDWGADNSPLHF
TRBV20-1	TRBJ1-2	13	many	-	TGCAGTGCTAGCCGTCGGGGAAACTATGGCTACACCTTC	CSASRRGNYGYTF
TRBV28	TRBJ1-4	12	many	-	TGTGCCAGCGGCCCCCCACGTGAAAAACTGTTTTTT	CASGPPREKLFF
TRBV7-2	TRBJ2-5	14	-	-	TGTGCCAGCAGCTTAGCGGCCCGTCCGGAGACCCAGTACTTC	CASSLAARPETQYF
TRBV28	TRBJ1-1	13	-	-	TGTGCCAGCAGCGAAATTGGGAACACTGAAGCTTTCTTT	CASSEIGNTEAFF
TRBV20-1	TRBJ2-1	14	many	-	TGCAGTGCTGGACTTTCTTACTCCTACAATGAGCAGTTCTTC	CSAGLSYSYNEQFF
TRBV9	TRBJ2-7	14	large	TRBD1	TGTGCCAGCAGCGTGCGGACAGGGGTGTCCGAGCAGTACTTC	CASSVRTGVSEQYF
TRBV5-1	TRBJ2-1	15	many	TRBD2	TGCGCCAGCAGCTTAAGGGCGGGGTCTAGCGGTGAGCAGTTCTTC	CASSLRAGSSGEQFF